A selection of T cell receptor beta chains follows, all from one sample in a study of blood T cell repertoires in COVID-19. Profiled with immunoSEQ multiplex PCR; TCRdb holds only in-frame clones, not every one. The table lists 100,000 to 120,000 clones, over 80% of them singletons. The specimen was peripheral blood. Receptors were obtained from a woman aged 65 to 85 with acute or convalescent COVID-19. The CDR3 runs from the conserved cysteine through the conserved F or W. Fields, in order: J gene, CDR3 length, clone size, D gene, V gene, CDR3 protein, CDR3 DNA. D genes are given only for firm matches. Some rows mark clone size as missing; the rest say once, few, many or name a class of expanded clone.

J gene: TRBJ2-3; CDR3 length: 21; clone size: NA; D gene: TRBD2; V gene: TRBV4-3; CDR3 protein: CASSQEISLLAGGRNWDTQYF; CDR3 DNA: TGCGCCAGCAGCCAAGAGATATCCCTCCTAGCGGGGGGCCGGAATTGGGATACGCAGTATTTT
J gene: TRBJ2-2; CDR3 length: 14; clone size: NA; D gene: NA; V gene: TRBV19; CDR3 protein: CASSDSSNTGELFF; CDR3 DNA: TGTGCCAGTAGCGACAGCTCGAACACCGGGGAGCTGTTTTTT
J gene: TRBJ2-2; CDR3 length: 15; clone size: NA; D gene: NA; V gene: TRBV27; CDR3 protein: CASSLSGIATGELFF; CDR3 DNA: TGTGCCAGCAGTTTATCCGGGATCGCCACCGGGGAGCTGTTTTTT
J gene: TRBJ2-2; CDR3 length: 15; clone size: NA; D gene: NA; V gene: TRBV9; CDR3 protein: CASRRAPANTGELFF; CDR3 DNA: TGTGCCAGCAGGAGGGCCCCCGCGAACACCGGGGAGCTGTTTTTT
J gene: TRBJ2-7; CDR3 length: 14; clone size: NA; D gene: NA; V gene: TRBV7-9; CDR3 protein: CASSLSPGRYEQYF; CDR3 DNA: TGTGCCAGCAGCTTATCTCCAGGGCGGTACGAGCAGTACTTC
J gene: TRBJ1-5; CDR3 length: 15; clone size: few; D gene: TRBD1; V gene: TRBV5-1; CDR3 protein: CASSAEGQEGQPQHF; CDR3 DNA: TGCGCCAGCAGCGCGGAGGGACAGGAGGGCCAGCCCCAGCATTTT
J gene: TRBJ1-1; CDR3 length: 13; clone size: few; D gene: TRBD1; V gene: TRBV28; CDR3 protein: CASRRGGTGVAFF; CDR3 DNA: TGTGCCAGCAGGCGGGGGGGCACAGGGGTGGCTTTCTTT
J gene: TRBJ1-5; CDR3 length: 13; clone size: few; D gene: TRBD1; V gene: TRBV7-2; CDR3 protein: CASGDRWNQPQHF; CDR3 DNA: TGTGCCAGCGGGGACAGGTGGAACCAGCCCCAGCATTTT
J gene: TRBJ2-2; CDR3 length: 13; clone size: NA; D gene: NA; V gene: TRBV4-1; CDR3 protein: CASTPGGTGELFF; CDR3 DNA: TGCGCCAGCACCCCAGGGGGGACCGGGGAGCTGTTTTTT
J gene: TRBJ1-4; CDR3 length: 16; clone size: NA; D gene: TRBD1; V gene: TRBV4-3; CDR3 protein: CASSHMDRGTNEKLFF; CDR3 DNA: TGCGCCAGCAGCCATATGGACAGGGGAACTAATGAAAAACTGTTTTTT
J gene: TRBJ1-6; CDR3 length: 13; clone size: NA; D gene: NA; V gene: TRBV3-1/TRBV3-2; CDR3 protein: CASSSRADSPLHF; CDR3 DNA: TGTGCCAGCAGTTCGAGGGCAGATTCACCCCTCCACTTT
J gene: TRBJ1-2; CDR3 length: 13; clone size: NA; D gene: NA; V gene: TRBV7-9; CDR3 protein: CASSPTGQYGYTF; CDR3 DNA: TGTGCCAGCAGCCCCACCGGACAGTATGGCTACACCTTC
J gene: TRBJ2-5; CDR3 length: 13; clone size: few; D gene: NA; V gene: TRBV6-5; CDR3 protein: CASTQGMGETQYF; CDR3 DNA: TGTGCCAGCACGCAGGGAATGGGGGAGACCCAGTACTTC
J gene: TRBJ2-3; CDR3 length: 14; clone size: NA; D gene: NA; V gene: TRBV15; CDR3 protein: CATSRGPVGSSQYF; CDR3 DNA: TGTGCCACCAGCAGGGGGCCGGTGGGCTCTTCGCAGTATTTT
J gene: TRBJ1-2; CDR3 length: 15; clone size: NA; D gene: NA; V gene: TRBV13; CDR3 protein: CASSLVLSPRDGYTF; CDR3 DNA: TGTGCCAGCAGCTTAGTTTTAAGTCCCAGGGATGGCTACACCTTC
J gene: TRBJ1-2; CDR3 length: 16; clone size: NA; D gene: NA; V gene: TRBV4-3; CDR3 protein: CASSQDYEGAYYGYTF; CDR3 DNA: TGCGCCAGCAGCCAAGATTACGAGGGCGCGTACTATGGCTACACCTTC
J gene: TRBJ1-5; CDR3 length: 17; clone size: NA; D gene: NA; V gene: TRBV9; CDR3 protein: CASSPGQYLGSHQPQHF; CDR3 DNA: TGTGCCAGCAGCCCAGGACAGTACCTCGGCTCTCATCAGCCCCAGCATTTT
J gene: TRBJ2-1; CDR3 length: 17; clone size: NA; D gene: NA; V gene: TRBV7-8; CDR3 protein: CASSLGFRADLGNEQFF; CDR3 DNA: TGTGCCAGCAGCTTAGGATTTAGGGCGGACTTGGGGAATGAGCAGTTCTTC
J gene: TRBJ2-2; CDR3 length: 16; clone size: NA; D gene: TRBD1; V gene: TRBV5-8; CDR3 protein: CASSLPGQGITGELFF; CDR3 DNA: TGTGCCAGCAGCTTACCGGGACAGGGAATCACCGGGGAGCTGTTTTTT
J gene: TRBJ1-5; CDR3 length: 14; clone size: NA; D gene: NA; V gene: TRBV28; CDR3 protein: CASRLDRSHQPQHF; CDR3 DNA: TGTGCCAGCAGGCTAGACAGGTCCCATCAGCCCCAGCATTTT
J gene: TRBJ2-1; CDR3 length: 15; clone size: NA; D gene: TRBD1; V gene: TRBV9; CDR3 protein: CASSVGDRTYNEQFF; CDR3 DNA: TGTGCCAGCAGCGTAGGGGACAGAACTTACAATGAGCAGTTCTTC
J gene: TRBJ1-3; CDR3 length: 19; clone size: NA; D gene: TRBD1; V gene: TRBV10-1; CDR3 protein: CASKPPLPGGNASGNTIYF; CDR3 DNA: TGCGCCAGTAAGCCGCCCCTCCCAGGGGGCAATGCCTCTGGAAACACCATATATTTT
J gene: TRBJ1-6; CDR3 length: 16; clone size: NA; D gene: TRBD1; V gene: TRBV3-1/TRBV3-2; CDR3 protein: CASSLLQGSRNSPLHF; CDR3 DNA: TGTGCCAGCAGCCTCCTACAGGGGAGCCGTAATTCACCCCTCCACTTT
J gene: TRBJ1-6; CDR3 length: 17; clone size: NA; D gene: NA; V gene: TRBV27; CDR3 protein: CASRGGASNLYNSPLHF; CDR3 DNA: TGTGCCAGCAGGGGGGGGGCCTCTAATCTCTATAATTCACCCCTCCACTTT
J gene: TRBJ2-5; CDR3 length: 14; clone size: NA; D gene: NA; V gene: TRBV27; CDR3 protein: CASSFVGGGETQYF; CDR3 DNA: TGTGCCAGCAGTTTCGTAGGGGGGGGAGAGACCCAGTACTTC
J gene: TRBJ1-2; CDR3 length: 10; clone size: NA; D gene: NA; V gene: TRBV21-1; CDR3 protein: CALGRGGYTF; CDR3 DNA: TGTGCCCTTGGCAGAGGAGGCTACACCTTC
J gene: TRBJ2-3; CDR3 length: 12; clone size: NA; D gene: NA; V gene: TRBV28; CDR3 protein: CASREGPDTQYF; CDR3 DNA: TGTGCCAGCAGGGAGGGGCCAGATACGCAGTATTTT
J gene: TRBJ1-1; CDR3 length: 14; clone size: NA; D gene: TRBD1; V gene: TRBV19; CDR3 protein: CASRGTGGFRDTFF; CDR3 DNA: TGTGCCAGTAGAGGGACAGGGGGATTCCGGGATACTTTCTTT
J gene: TRBJ1-1; CDR3 length: 14; clone size: NA; D gene: NA; V gene: TRBV6-5; CDR3 protein: CASSYGAERTEAFF; CDR3 DNA: TGTGCCAGCAGTTACGGGGCCGAACGCACTGAAGCTTTCTTT